This passage covers 21 T cell receptor beta chains from one sample sequenced in a study of blood T cell repertoires in COVID-19. The repertoire was sequenced with immunoSEQ multiplex PCR; TCRdb's copy has only in-frame clones and lacks some. The sample yields some 86,000 clones, around 80% seen once. The specimen was peripheral blood. Every receptor here comes from a woman aged 80 or over with active or convalescent COVID-19.

V and J are TRBV27 and TRBJ1-1; TRBD1 agrees at 10 bases. This CDR3 is built from 14 residues. Germline CDR1 and CDR2: MNHEY and SMNVEV (reference sequence). Trimming at V came to 7 bases and at J to 4 bases, leaving 6 bases not matched to a gene. The CDR3 loop is CASNRDRGGTEAFF. CDR3 nucleotides: TGTGCCAGCAACCGGGACAGGGGTGGCACTGAAGCTTTCTTT.

The sample holds a few counts of this clone. The V gene is TRBV27, the J gene TRBJ2-6; D is undetermined. CDR1 is MNHEY and CDR2 is SMNVEV in the germline V gene (reference sequence). Trimming pared 4 bases from V and 0 bases from J, leaving 7 bases between. This CDR3 is 15 amino acids long. CDR3 in amino acids: CASSSPSSGANVLTF. CDR3 bases: TGTGCCAGCAGTTCGCCTAGCTCTGGGGCCAACGTCCTGACTTTC.

The chain is built from TRBV28 and TRBJ2-1, with TRBD2 matching over 7 bases. V dropped 4 bases and J dropped 4; count of bases not matched to a gene: 7. Germline V gene data show CDR1 as MDHEN and CDR2 as SYDVKM. The CDR3 loop spans 15 amino acids. CDR3 DNA sequence: TGTGCCAGCAGTTCCGCGGGAGTGGGGTACAATGAGCAGTTCTTC. It encodes CASSSAGVGYNEQFF.

V gene TRBV19 combines with J gene TRBJ2-5; 9 bases are shared with TRBD1. CDR1 and CDR2 (germline): LNHDA, SQIVND (reference sequence). V shed 5 bases, J shed 9 bases, and the junction held 16 bases outside the gene matches. The CDR3 is 16 amino acids. The CDR3 here is CASSLGQGKSKSAQYF. As DNA, the CDR3 is TGTGCCAGTAGTCTGGGACAGGGAAAATCCAAATCGGCCCAGTACTTC.

This rearrangement joins TRBV4-1 to TRBJ2-1; 12 nucleotides match TRBD1. This CDR3 comprises 15 residues. Germline V gene data show CDR1 as MGHRA and CDR2 as YSYEKL. Unmatched junction bases numbered 6, after V lost 4 bases and J lost 8 bases. The CDR3 loop reads CASSPGTGGIYEQFF. For the CDR3, the DNA is TGCGCCAGCAGCCCCGGGACAGGGGGCATCTATGAGCAGTTCTTC.

The J gene is TRBJ2-7, the V gene TRBV5-4; 7 bases are shared with TRBD1. Germline trimming cut 4 bases from V and 1 base from J; bases unmatched to any gene: 8. The CDR3 runs to 15 residues. Per the germline V gene, CDR1 is SGHNT and CDR2 is YYREEE (reference sequence). CDR3 nucleotide sequence: TGTGCCAGCAGCCCTGGGACAGCCATTTCCTACGAGCAGTACTTC. Protein product: CASSPGTAISYEQYF.

There are a few counts of this clone. The chain carries TRBV28 and TRBJ2-1; a weak D match, TRBD2 (6 bases). CDR1 is MDHEN and CDR2 is SYDVKM in the germline V gene. V was trimmed by 10 bases and J by 11 bases, leaving 27 bases between them. CDR3 length: 15 amino acids. CDR3 amino acids: CATSNMGRLDRKQFF. As DNA, the CDR3 is TGTGCCACCTCGAACATGGGGAGACTAGACCGAAAGCAGTTCTTC.

The chain combines TRBV9 with TRBJ1-2, with 7 bases fitting TRBD1. V shed 3 bases, J shed 5 bases, and the junction held 7 bases outside the gene matches. The CDR3 has 14 amino acids. Per germline, CDR1 SGDLS and CDR2 YYNGEE. CDR3 sequence: CASSAPGTAYGYTF. CDR3 nucleotide sequence: TGTGCCAGCAGCGCTCCCGGGACAGCATATGGCTACACCTTC.

The CDR3 here is CASTMARGIYEQYF. CDR3 in DNA: TGTGCCAGCACCATGGCAAGGGGAATCTACGAGCAGTACTTC. The genes are TRBV5-6 and TRBJ2-7; the D gene is possibly TRBD1 (5 bases). Between the trimmed V and J ends, which lost 6 bases and 3 bases, there was a span of 16 bases. Germline V gene lookup returns CDR1 SGHDT and CDR2 YYEEEE. CDR3 size: 14 residues.

This clone was counted only a few times. The chain is built from TRBV7-9 and TRBJ2-3; TRBD1 aligns across 7 bases. Unmatched junction bases numbered 9, after V lost 6 bases and J lost 0 bases. Germline loops: CDR1 SEHNR, CDR2 FQNEAQ (reference sequence). The CDR3 covers 16 residues. For the CDR3, the DNA is TGTGCCAGCAGTCTAGACAGGGAGCGGAGCACAGATACGCAGTATTTT. Encoded protein: CASSLDRERSTDTQYF.

This chain connects TRBV23-1 to TRBJ1-5, with TRBD1 matching over 7 bases. TRBV23-1 belongs to the ORF category, with a function that is uncertain. J gave up 0 bases and V 7 bases, and 18 bases lay outside the gene matches. The CDR3 has 19 residues. Here the CDR3 DNA reads TGCGCCAGCATCCTACTCTACAGGGGATTTTACTATAGCAATCAGCCCCAGCATTTT. Protein: CASILLYRGFYYSNQPQHF.

The J gene is TRBJ2-1, the V gene TRBV5-6; tentative D call: TRBD1 (5 bases). Trimming pared 1 base from V and 7 bases from J, leaving 15 bases between. Germline loops: CDR1 SGHDT, CDR2 YYEEEE. The CDR3 sequence is 15 residues long. This chain's CDR3 is CASSLMTAGINEQFF. The CDR3 region has the DNA TGTGCCAGCAGCTTGATGACGGCAGGGATAAATGAGCAGTTCTTC. Using reference TRBV5-6 and TRBJ2-1 for the parts outside the CDR3, the full variable domain is DAGVTQSPTHLIKTRGQQVTLRCSPKSGHDTVSWYQQALGQGPQFIFQYYEEEERQRGNFPDRFSGHQFPNYSSELNVNALLLGDSALYLCASSLMTAGINEQFFGPGTRLTVL.

The V gene is TRBV5-1, the J gene TRBJ2-7, with 10 positions matching TRBD2. Germline CDR1 SGHRS, CDR2 YFSETQ. V dropped 4 bases and J dropped 0; count of bases not matched to a gene: 4. The CDR3 has 15 amino acids. The CDR3, as DNA: TGCGCCAGCAGCACCGGACTAGCGGCCTCCTACGAGCAGTACTTC. Protein: CASSTGLAASYEQYF.

This clone was seen once. CDR3 sequence (DNA): TGTGCCAGCAGTGAACGCCAGATCAATCAGCCCCAGCATTTT. The encoded protein is CASSERQINQPQHF. The chain couples TRBV2 to TRBJ1-5; D is ambiguous. The CDR3 runs 14 residues. Germline V gene lookup returns CDR1 SNHLY and CDR2 FYNNEI. V was pared by 2 bases and J by 3 bases, with 8 bases between.

V and J are TRBV7-8 and TRBJ2-3; tentatively, D is TRBD1 (6 bases). The V end lost 5 bases, the J end lost 6 bases, and 12 bases lay between the germline ends. CDR1 is SGHVS and CDR2 is FQNEAQ in the germline V gene. The CDR3 loop spans 13 amino acids. Here the CDR3 reads CASSQYRDDTQYF. The CDR3 nucleotides are TGTGCCAGCAGCCAATACAGGGACGATACGCAGTATTTT.

The gene calls are TRBV29-1 and TRBJ1-1, with 7 bases fitting TRBD1. The J segment lost 6 bases and the V segment lost 0 bases, leaving 10 bases of the junction unmatched. Per the germline V gene, CDR1 is SQVTM and CDR2 is ANQGSEA. The CDR3 has 15 amino acids. The CDR3 spells CSVEDRGRGRPEAFF. CDR3 bases: TGCAGCGTTGAAGATCGGGGCAGGGGGAGGCCTGAAGCTTTCTTT.

The chain is built from TRBV13 and TRBJ2-1; 7 bases align to TRBD2. The CDR3 extends over 14 amino acids. Trimming cost V 5 bases and J 4 bases; bases outside gene matches: 5. The germline CDR1 and CDR2 sequences are PRHDT and FYEKMQ (reference sequence). Here the CDR3 DNA reads TGTGCCAGCAGCCCAAGACTAGCTTACAATGAGCAGTTCTTC. Amino acid sequence: CASSPRLAYNEQFF. The full variable domain, completed using reference TRBV13 and TRBJ2-1, is AAGVIQSPRHLIKEKRETATLKCYPIPRHDTVYWYQQGPGQDPQFLISFYEKMQSDKGSIPDRFSAQQFSDYHSELNMSSLELGDSALYFCASSPRLAYNEQFFGPGTRLTVL.

This sequence joins TRBV6-5 and TRBJ1-2, with 8 bases aligning to TRBD1. Germline CDR1 is MNHEY and CDR2 is SVGAGI. The CDR3 has 13 residues. The V and J ends lost 11 bases and 3 bases, in that order; junction bases with no gene match: 8. CDR3 nucleotides: TGTGCCGCCCGAACAGGGGGTTACTATGGCTACACCTTC. This sequence encodes CAARTGGYYGYTF.

The chain employs TRBV28 and TRBJ1-1, with D perhaps TRBD1 (5 bases). This CDR3 region has 15 residues. Trimming shortened V by 3 bases and J by 1 base, and 12 bases separated the two germline ends. Germline-derived CDR1 and CDR2 are MDHEN and SYDVKM. In DNA form, the CDR3 reads TGTGCCAGCAGTTTCTATTCGGGGGGGAACACTGAAGCTTTCTTT. Amino acid sequence: CASSFYSGGNTEAFF.

This clone was seen only once. The chain combines TRBV9 with TRBJ2-1, with 8 positions matching TRBD2. J was trimmed by 9 bases and V by 0 bases; bases with no gene match: 5. CDR3 length equals 14 residues. In germline, CDR1 is SGDLS, CDR2 YYNGEE. The DNA for the CDR3 is TGTGCCAGCAGCGTAGCGGGGGGGGGATTTGAGCAGTTCTTC. This translates into CASSVAGGGFEQFF. The full variable domain, completed using reference TRBV9 and TRBJ2-1, is DSGVTQTPKHLITATGQRVTLRCSPRSGDLSVYWYQQSLDQGLQFLIQYYNGEERAKGNILERFSAQQFPDLHSELNLSSLELGDSALYFCASSVAGGGFEQFFGPGTRLTVL.

The chain employs TRBV5-4 and TRBJ2-1; TRBD2 agrees at 9 bases. The CDR3 loop spans 17 amino acids. V shed 4 bases and J 0 bases; nucleotides not matched to a gene: 8. The germline gives CDR1 SGHNT, CDR2 YYREEE (reference sequence). The CDR3 DNA sequence: TGTGCCAGCAGCCGAAGCGGGGGGCCTAGCTCCTACAATGAGCAGTTCTTC. Residues: CASSRSGGPSSYNEQFF.